Listed below are T cell receptor beta chains from one sample, sequenced in a study of monozygotic twins with inflammatory bowel disease. From its re-call of the 5' RACE reads, TCRdb lists each CDR3 protein once, without DNA. The sample includes around 190,000 distinct CDR3 sequences. Material for sequencing was blood. These receptor sequences come from a human donor with ulcerative colitis or Crohn's disease, or a healthy co-twin of an affected twin (not recorded which). Both conserved end residues are part of each CDR3.

V,J,CDR3
TRBV15,TRBJ2-7,CATSRDDVLEQYF
TRBV5-1,TRBJ2-2,CASSFSGTGGPGELFF
TRBV5-1,TRBJ2-2,CASSLDPDRDWNTGELFF
TRBV5-4,TRBJ2-3,CASSRAVAGTSDTQYF
TRBV12-3/TRBV12-4,TRBJ2-1,CASRLAAGNEQFF
TRBV4-1,TRBJ2-7,CASSQEDRVSSYEQYF
TRBV5-1,TRBJ2-1,CASSAGVYNEQFF
TRBV9,TRBJ1-3,CASSEREDRPPLSGNTIYF
TRBV12-3/TRBV12-4,TRBJ2-7,CASSRGVGYEQYF
TRBV5-1,TRBJ1-2,CASSTGQAVYGYTF
TRBV5-1,TRBJ2-6,CASSLEKGTISGANVLTF
TRBV5-1,TRBJ1-2,CASSSGWGGGPQGYTF
TRBV6-5,TRBJ1-1,CASSPGYTEAFF
TRBV7-9,TRBJ2-7,CASSFPGHNYEQYF
TRBV20-1,TRBJ2-3,CSAGVRGGTTSTDTQYF
TRBV29-1,TRBJ1-2,CSGGQANYGYTF
TRBV5-1,TRBJ1-1,CASSLAGAVNTEAFF
TRBV2,TRBJ1-5,CASSENQPQHF
TRBV12-3/TRBV12-4,TRBJ1-1,CASSLWTTEAFF
TRBV12-3/TRBV12-4,TRBJ2-5,CASSKRQETQYF
TRBV19,TRBJ1-2,CASSITGSSGYTF
TRBV6-5,TRBJ1-2,CASSQGLSNGYTF
TRBV14,TRBJ1-5,CASRMDRGINQPQHF
TRBV19,TRBJ2-1,CASSSRAGRGNEQFF
TRBV5-6,TRBJ1-2,CASSSGTGETRGYTF
TRBV7-6,TRBJ2-2,CASSFLAGSNTGELFF
TRBV6-6,TRBJ2-1,CASSYSQPGQEQFF
TRBV7-9,TRBJ1-4,CASSRRQENEKLFF
TRBV11-2,TRBJ2-5,CASSLNTAGGPRETQYF
TRBV4-1,TRBJ1-6,CASSYLQEEYNSPLHF
TRBV7-9,TRBJ2-7,CASSLSPGGYEQYF
TRBV20-1,TRBJ1-2,CSARVWTGEPGGYTF
TRBV12-3/TRBV12-4,TRBJ1-2,CASSSQRGLRGYTF
TRBV12-3/TRBV12-4,TRBJ2-1,CASSLSGREQFF
TRBV7-6,TRBJ1-1,CASSRIRGAPEAFF
TRBV29-1,TRBJ1-2,CSVAEREFYGYTF
TRBV20-1,TRBJ2-2,CSARAQGRDGELFF
TRBV27,TRBJ1-1,CASSEDRGRFTEAFF
TRBV18,TRBJ1-1,CASSLTVDANTEAFF
TRBV6-1,TRBJ2-7,CASSEEGPTYEQYF
TRBV18,TRBJ2-5,CASSSTAGGQETQYF